The clone carrying this TCR beta chain was picked up many times. Deletions cut 2 bases from V and 2 bases from J, with 11 bases between. Germline V gene data show CDR1 as SGDLS and CDR2 as YYNGEE. The CDR3 loop spans 15 amino acids. TRAV- and TRBV-specific primers primed first-strand cDNA, covering alpha and beta chains. Amplification of TCRs used a constant-region primer and V-primer adapter for roughly 18 PCR cycles. TCRdb used MiXCR to reprocess the reads, holding one entry per CDR3 protein. The table shows more than 85,000 distinct CDR3 sequences, with roughly a tenth occurring only once. This entry comes from a study of low-dose radiotherapy and immunotherapy resistance in tumors. Time point defined: before trial treatment.

Sample: PBMCs, taken before treatment. The chain links TRBV9 to TRBJ2-1; D may be TRBD1 or TRBD2 (5 bases each). This TCR was recovered from a male donor with prostate cancer. The CDR3 loop is CASSVGLGPYNEQFF. The CDR3 bases are TGTGCCAGCAGCGTGGGCCTGGGACCCTACAATGAGCAGTTCTTC.